This T cell receptor (beta chain) derives from a study of beta chain features in type 1 diabetes. Findings of the study overall: Although PCR might favor shorter templates, it would do so equally in patients and controls. Small HLA sub-analyses could not settle whether HLA shapes TCRB rearrangement. Among all four CD4+ subsets, Type 1 diabetes patients had TCRB CDR3s that were moderately but significantly shorter. VDJ junctions sequenced from type 1 diabetes patients showed fewer insertions and more deletions.

The germline CDR1 and CDR2 sequences are SEHNR and FQNEAQ (reference sequence). V was pared by 3 bases and J by 3 bases, with 9 bases between. This CDR3 is built from 13 residues. As for this clone: No antigen is known for it.

Since all of the isolated RNA was reverse transcribed, expressed TCRB transcripts were what got sequenced. Profiled with immunoSEQ multiplex PCR; TCRdb holds only in-frame clones, not every one. Seen here are hundreds of thousands of clones, around 15% observed once, and the top ten hold around 0.04%. The chain links TRBV7-9 to TRBJ2-7, with TRBD2 as a possible D gene (5 bases). The receptor comes from a man aged 18 to 30 with type 1 diabetes. The material sequenced was naive CD4+ T cells from blood. CDR3 nucleotide sequence: TGTGCCAGCAGCTTCCAGGACTTCTACGAGCAGTACTTC. Protein: CASSFQDFYEQYF.